The 7 T cell receptor beta chains below were found in one sample sequenced in a study of blood T cell repertoires in COVID-19. Sequencing used immunoSEQ multiplex PCR; TCRdb keeps in-frame clones, though not all of them. The data contain about 210,000 clones, about 91% of them singletons. Sequenced material: peripheral blood. The source is a man younger than 40 with acute or convalescent COVID-19.

This chain connects TRBV4-2 to TRBJ2-1, with 12 bases fitting TRBD2. The CDR3 loop spans 17 amino acids. Germline V gene lookup returns CDR1 LGHNA and CDR2 YNFKEQ. Trimming cost V 2 bases and J 8 bases; bases outside gene matches: 10. CDR3 protein: CASSQKTLAGGGDEQFF. The DNA of the CDR3 is TGTGCCAGCAGCCAAAAAACACTAGCGGGGGGAGGGGATGAGCAGTTCTTC.

This clone was detected once. The chain joins TRBV27 to TRBJ2-3; 8 bases match TRBD2. The germline CDR1 and CDR2 sequences are MNHEY and SMNVEV (reference sequence). The CDR3 totals 15 residues. The trim removed 2 bases at V and 3 bases at J, leaving 4 bases unmatched. The CDR3 sequence: CASSLIAGPTDTQYF. CDR3 DNA sequence: TGTGCCAGCAGTTTAATAGCGGGACCGACAGATACGCAGTATTTT.

The chain combines TRBV6-5 with TRBJ1-5; D ambiguous. The V gene lost 7 bases and the J gene lost 0 bases, with 10 bases spanning the gap. There are 14 residues in the CDR3. CDR1 and CDR2 from the germline V gene are MNHEY and SVGAGI. The CDR3, as DNA: TGTGCCAGCATCCAGTCAAATAGCAATCAGCCCCAGCATTTT. Its protein product is CASIQSNSNQPQHF.

The chain joins TRBV19 to TRBJ2-4, with 9 positions matching TRBD2. The CDR3 spans 13 residues. The junction had 7 bases not matched to a gene; V was cut back by 7 bases and J by 9 bases. The germline V gene encodes CDR1 LNHDA and CDR2 SQIVND (reference sequence). This CDR3 reads CASTGSGSPIQYF. In nucleotides, the CDR3 is TGTGCCAGTACCGGTAGCGGGAGCCCCATTCAGTACTTC.

The chain joins TRBV19 to TRBJ2-1; TRBD1 matches at 7 bases. The CDR3 loop spans 16 amino acids. V lost 9 bases and J lost 3; bases outside the gene matches: 14. The germline CDR1 and CDR2 sequences are LNHDA and SQIVND (reference sequence). CDR3 in amino acids: CASRLRRDSLYNEQFF. The DNA of the CDR3 is TGTGCCAGCCGGCTACGACGGGACAGTCTCTACAATGAGCAGTTCTTC. Complete variable domain (other parts from reference TRBV19 and TRBJ2-1): DGGITQSPKYLFRKEGQNVTLSCEQNLNHDAMYWYRQDPGQGLRLIYYSQIVNDFQKGDIAEGYSVSREKKESFPLTVTSAQKNPTAFYLCASRLRRDSLYNEQFFGPGTRLTVL.

V is TRBV20-1 and J is TRBJ2-1; TRBD1 might be the D (7 bases). Trimming removed 3 bases from V and 15 bases from J, with 18 bases in between. The germline V gene has CDR1 DFQATT and CDR2 SNEGSKA (reference sequence). The CDR3 contains 12 residues. CDR3 in DNA: TGCAGTGCTAGTCGGAGGGGGCTTCTGACGTTCTTC. This codes for CSASRRGLLTFF.

V is TRBV19 and J is TRBJ2-1, with TRBD2 matching over 14 bases. CDR3 length: 17 residues. V shed 5 bases, J shed 5 bases, and the junction held 8 bases outside the gene matches. CDR1 LNHDA and CDR2 SQIVND come from the germline V gene (reference sequence). In DNA form, the CDR3 reads TGTGCCAGTAGTCCGGGGACTAGCGGGAGTTTCGACAATGAGCAGTTCTTC. It encodes CASSPGTSGSFDNEQFF.